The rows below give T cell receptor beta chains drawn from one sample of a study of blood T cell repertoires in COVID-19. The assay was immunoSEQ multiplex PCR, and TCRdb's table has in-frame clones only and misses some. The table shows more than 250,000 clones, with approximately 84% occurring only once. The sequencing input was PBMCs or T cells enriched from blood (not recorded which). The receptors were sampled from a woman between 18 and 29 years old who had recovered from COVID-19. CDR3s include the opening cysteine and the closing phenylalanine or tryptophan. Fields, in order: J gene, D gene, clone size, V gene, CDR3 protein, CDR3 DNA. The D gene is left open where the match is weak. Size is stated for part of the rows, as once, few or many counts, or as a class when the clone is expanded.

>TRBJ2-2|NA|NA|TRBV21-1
CASRVQGLVEYTGELFF
TGTGCCAGCCGGGTGCAGGGGTTGGTGGAATACACCGGGGAGCTGTTTTTT
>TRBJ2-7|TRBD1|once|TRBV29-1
CSDIRRGTGGGEQYF
TGCAGCGATATAAGGAGGGGGACAGGGGGCGGCGAGCAGTACTTC
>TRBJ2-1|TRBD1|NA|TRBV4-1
CASSQDGTVYNEQFF
TGCGCCAGCAGCCAAGACGGGACAGTATACAATGAGCAGTTCTTC
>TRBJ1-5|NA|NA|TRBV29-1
CSVDGSGPNQPQHF
TGCAGCGTTGACGGTTCAGGGCCCAATCAGCCCCAGCATTTT
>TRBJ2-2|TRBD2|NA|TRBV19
CASSIIASGRILAVAGELFF
TGTGCCAGTAGTATAATCGCTAGCGGGAGAATTCTAGCGGTGGCCGGGGAGCTGTTTTTT
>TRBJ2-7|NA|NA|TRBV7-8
CASSLFGGPSSYEQYF
TGTGCCAGCAGCTTATTCGGGGGTCCCTCCTCCTACGAGCAGTACTTC
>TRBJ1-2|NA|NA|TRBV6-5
CASRLAGSISHGYTF
TGTGCCAGCAGACTCGCCGGCAGCATTAGCCATGGCTACACCTTC
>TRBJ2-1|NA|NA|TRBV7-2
CASTLRSSYYNEQFF
TGTGCCAGCACCCTCCGGAGCAGTTACTACAATGAGCAGTTCTTC
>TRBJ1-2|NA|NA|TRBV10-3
CAIRNTENYGYTF
TGTGCCATCAGAAATACAGAGAACTATGGCTACACCTTC
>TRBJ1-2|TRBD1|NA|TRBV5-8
CASSFLPTGAWGYTF
TGTGCCAGCAGCTTCCTGCCAACAGGGGCCTGGGGCTACACCTTC
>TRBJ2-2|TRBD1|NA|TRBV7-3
CASSLSTMGTGAGELFF
TGTGCCAGCAGCTTAAGTACCATGGGGACAGGGGCCGGGGAGCTGTTTTTT
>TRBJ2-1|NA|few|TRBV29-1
CSVGRGPNEQFF
TGCAGCGTTGGCAGGGGTCCCAATGAGCAGTTCTTC
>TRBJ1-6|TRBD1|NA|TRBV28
CASSLSGQGAVSPLHF
TGTGCCAGCAGTTTATCCGGACAGGGGGCGGTTTCACCCCTCCACTTT
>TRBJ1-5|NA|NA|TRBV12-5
CASGLAAGPGGNQPQHF
TGTGCTAGTGGTTTGGCGGCAGGGCCGGGGGGCAATCAGCCCCAGCATTTT
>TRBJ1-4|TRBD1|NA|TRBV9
CASSSAGTGGEKLFF
TGTGCCAGCAGCTCCGCCGGGACAGGGGGTGAAAAACTGTTTTTT
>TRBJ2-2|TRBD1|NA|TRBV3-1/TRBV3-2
CASSSGGQGAWTGELFF
TGTGCCAGCAGTTCTGGGGGACAGGGGGCATGGACCGGGGAGCTGTTTTTT
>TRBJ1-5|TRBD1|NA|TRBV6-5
CASKEWDSNQPQHF
TGTGCCAGCAAAGAATGGGACAGTAATCAGCCCCAGCATTTT
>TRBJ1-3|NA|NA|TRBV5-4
CASSPGGNTIYF
TGTGCCAGCAGCCCAGGAGGGAACACCATATATTTT
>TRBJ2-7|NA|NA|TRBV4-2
CASSQGGGEQYF
TGTGCCAGCAGCCAAGGCGGTGGCGAGCAGTACTTC
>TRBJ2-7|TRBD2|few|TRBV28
CASGWGGTYEQYF
TGTGCCAGCGGTTGGGGAGGGACCTACGAGCAGTACTTC
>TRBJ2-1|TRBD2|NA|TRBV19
CASSIGLAGGPRNEQFF
TGTGCCAGTAGTATTGGACTAGCGGGAGGGCCACGCAATGAGCAGTTCTTC
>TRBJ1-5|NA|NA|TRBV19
CASSIQGGRNQPQHF
TGTGCCAGTAGTATTCAGGGTGGACGCAATCAGCCCCAGCATTTT
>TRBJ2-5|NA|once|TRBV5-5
CASSFRLAPGAQYF
TGTGCCAGCAGCTTCCGGCTAGCGCCCGGGGCCCAGTACTTC
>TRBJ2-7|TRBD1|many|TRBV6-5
CASTRKPGQGTEQYF
TGTGCCAGCACCCGAAAGCCGGGACAGGGAACCGAGCAGTACTTC
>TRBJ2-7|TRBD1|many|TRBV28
CASSFNLGKGQSSYEQYF
TGTGCCAGCAGTTTCAATCTCGGTAAGGGACAGAGCTCCTACGAGCAGTACTTC
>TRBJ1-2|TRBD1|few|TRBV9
CASSVSTQGAVYGYTF
TGTGCCAGCAGCGTCTCTACTCAGGGGGCAGTGTATGGCTACACCTTC
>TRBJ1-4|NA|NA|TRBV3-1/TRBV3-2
CASSSRDEKLFF
TGTGCCAGCAGTTCTAGAGATGAAAAACTGTTTTTT
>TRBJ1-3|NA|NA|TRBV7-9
CASSSQGVGGNTIYF
TGTGCCAGCAGCTCACAGGGAGTCGGTGGAAACACCATATATTTT
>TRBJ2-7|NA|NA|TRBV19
CASSPDPGAYEQYF
TGTGCCAGTAGTCCAGATCCAGGGGCCTACGAGCAGTACTTC
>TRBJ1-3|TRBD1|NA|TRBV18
CASSPIRDSSGNTIYF
TGTGCCAGCTCACCTATTAGGGACAGCTCTGGAAACACCATATATTTT
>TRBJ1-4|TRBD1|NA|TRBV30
CAWSLGQGDEKLFF
TGTGCCTGGAGTTTGGGACAGGGGGATGAAAAACTGTTTTTT